The 2 T cell receptor beta chains given below trace back to one sample, sequenced in a study of CD8+ T cells in alopecia areata. Specified treatment: oral pan-JAK inhibitor, 5-10 mg twice daily. Once RNA had been extracted, it was reverse transcribed into cDNA to act as the sequencing template. The method was immunoSEQ multiplex PCR; TCRdb's version includes in-frame clones alone and lacks a portion of them. The sample lists around 100,000 clones, less than 75% occurring once. The specimen comprised CD8+ T cells sorted from blood, sampled at week 24, from a patient treated with tofacitinib. The source of these receptors is a human donor with alopecia areata.

This clone was detected a few times. The rearrangement uses TRBV7-8 and TRBJ1-1; D unclear. Germline loops: CDR1 SGHVS, CDR2 FQNEAQ. This CDR3 is 18 amino acids long. Trimming took off 0 bases at V and 0 bases at J, with 17 bases between the two ends. The CDR3 protein is CASSLAPLDSDMNTEAFF. The CDR3 DNA reads as TGTGCCAGCAGCTTAGCGCCGCTGGATTCTGACATGAACACTGAAGCTTTCTTT.

CDR3 bases: TGCAGCCCAAGCGGGTGGGGGAACGCGAACACTGAAGCTTTCTTT. Translated, it gives CSPSGWGNANTEAFF. The V call is TRBV29-1, the J call TRBJ1-1, with a possible D match to TRBD1 (5 bases). The ends were cut back, 8 bases at V and 1 base at J, with 20 bases in the middle. In germline, CDR1 is SQVTM, CDR2 ANQGSEA. The CDR3 contains 15 residues.